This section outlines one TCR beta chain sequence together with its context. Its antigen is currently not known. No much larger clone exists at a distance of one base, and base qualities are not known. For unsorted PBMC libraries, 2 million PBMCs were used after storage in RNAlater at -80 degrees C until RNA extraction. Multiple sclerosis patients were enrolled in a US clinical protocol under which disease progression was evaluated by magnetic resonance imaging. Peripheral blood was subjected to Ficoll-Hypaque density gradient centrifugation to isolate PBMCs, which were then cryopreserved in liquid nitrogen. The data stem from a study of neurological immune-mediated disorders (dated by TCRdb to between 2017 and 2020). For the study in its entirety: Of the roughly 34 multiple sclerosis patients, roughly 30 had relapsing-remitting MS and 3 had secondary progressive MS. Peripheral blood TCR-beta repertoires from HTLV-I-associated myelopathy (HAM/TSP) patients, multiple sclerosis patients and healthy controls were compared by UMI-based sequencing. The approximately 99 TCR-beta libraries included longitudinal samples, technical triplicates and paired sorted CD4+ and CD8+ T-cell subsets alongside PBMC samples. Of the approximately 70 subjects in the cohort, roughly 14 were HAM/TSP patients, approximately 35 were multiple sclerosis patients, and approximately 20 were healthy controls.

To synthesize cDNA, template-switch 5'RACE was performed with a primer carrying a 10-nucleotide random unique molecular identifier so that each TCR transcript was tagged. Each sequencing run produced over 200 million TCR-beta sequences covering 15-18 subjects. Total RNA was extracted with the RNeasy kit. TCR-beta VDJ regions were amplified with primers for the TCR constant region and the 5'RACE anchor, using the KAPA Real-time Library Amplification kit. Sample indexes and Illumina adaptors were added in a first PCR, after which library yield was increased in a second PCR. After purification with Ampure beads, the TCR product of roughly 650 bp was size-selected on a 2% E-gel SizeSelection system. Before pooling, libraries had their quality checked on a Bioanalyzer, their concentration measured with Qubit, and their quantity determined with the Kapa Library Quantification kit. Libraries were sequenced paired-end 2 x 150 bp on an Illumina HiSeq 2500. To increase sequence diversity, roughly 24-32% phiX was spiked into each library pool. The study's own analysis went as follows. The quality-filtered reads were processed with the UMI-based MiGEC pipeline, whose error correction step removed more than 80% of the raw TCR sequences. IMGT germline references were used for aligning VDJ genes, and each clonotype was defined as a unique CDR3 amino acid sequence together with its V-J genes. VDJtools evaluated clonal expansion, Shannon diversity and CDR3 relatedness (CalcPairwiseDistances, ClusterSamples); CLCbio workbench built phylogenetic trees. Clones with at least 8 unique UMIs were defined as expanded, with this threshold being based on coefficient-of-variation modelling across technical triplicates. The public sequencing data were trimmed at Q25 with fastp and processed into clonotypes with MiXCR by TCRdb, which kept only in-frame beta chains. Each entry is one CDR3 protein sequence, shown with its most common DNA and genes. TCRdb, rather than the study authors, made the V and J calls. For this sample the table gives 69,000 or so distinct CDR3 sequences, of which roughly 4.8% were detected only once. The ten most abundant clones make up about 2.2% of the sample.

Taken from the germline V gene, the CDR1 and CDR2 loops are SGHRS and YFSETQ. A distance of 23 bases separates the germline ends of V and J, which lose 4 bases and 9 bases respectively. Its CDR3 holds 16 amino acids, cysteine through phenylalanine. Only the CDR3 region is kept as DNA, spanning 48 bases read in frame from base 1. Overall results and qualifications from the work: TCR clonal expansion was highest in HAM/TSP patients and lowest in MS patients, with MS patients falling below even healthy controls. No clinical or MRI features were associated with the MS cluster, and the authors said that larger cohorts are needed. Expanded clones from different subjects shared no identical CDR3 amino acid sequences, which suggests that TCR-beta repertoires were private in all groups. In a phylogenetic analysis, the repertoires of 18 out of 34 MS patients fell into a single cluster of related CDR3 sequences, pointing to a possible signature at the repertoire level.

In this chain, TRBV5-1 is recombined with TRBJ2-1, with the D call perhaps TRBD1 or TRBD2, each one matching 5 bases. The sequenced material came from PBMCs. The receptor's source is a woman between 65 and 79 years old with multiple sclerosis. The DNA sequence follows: TGCGCCAGCAGCGGAGCAACCGGGACCCCGGAAAGTGAGCAGTTCTTC. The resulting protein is CASSGATGTPESEQFF. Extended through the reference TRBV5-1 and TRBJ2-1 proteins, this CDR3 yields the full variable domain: KAGVTQTPRYLIKTRGQQVTLSCSPISGHRSVSWYQQTPGQGLQFLFEYFSETQRNKGNFPGRFSGRQFSNSRSEMNVSTLELGDSALYLCASSGATGTPESEQFFGPGTRLTVL.